Below, 25 T cell receptor beta chains from the same sample are listed, as sequenced in a study of graft-versus-host responses after intestinal transplantation. Only in-frame clones appear in the TCRdb table, and some are missing; sequencing was by immunoSEQ multiplex PCR. The sample contains tens of thousands of clones, more than 90% of which appear only once. The sample was bone marrow, taken 700 to 850 days after intestinal transplantation. The receptors derive from a human patient who received an intestinal transplant, so some T cells may come from the graft donor.

The CDR3 loop is CASSYAYVSSYNEQFF. The DNA for the CDR3 is TGTGCCAGCAGTTATGCCTACGTCTCCTCCTACAATGAGCAGTTCTTC. This rearrangement joins TRBV6-6 to TRBJ2-1; no clear D. The CDR3 totals 16 residues. V was cut by 3 bases and J by 0 bases, with 12 bases left in between. Germline V lookup: CDR1 MNHNY, CDR2 SVGAGI (reference sequence).

This rearrangement joins TRBV7-9 to TRBJ1-6; TRBD1 aligns across 7 bases. Germline V gene lookup returns CDR1 SEHNR and CDR2 FQNEAQ (reference sequence). CDR3 length equals 14 residues. V shed 5 bases, J shed 6 bases, and the junction held 4 bases outside the gene matches. The CDR3 sequence is CASSLGTANSPLHF. CDR3 in DNA: TGTGCCAGCAGCCTAGGGACAGCTAATTCACCCCTCCACTTT.

This clone came up a few times. In nucleotides, the CDR3 is TGCGCCAGCAGCCGTACTAACACTGAAGCTTTCTTT. This codes for CASSRTNTEAFF. The genes are TRBV4-1 and TRBJ1-1, with D hard to call. The germline V gene encodes CDR1 MGHRA and CDR2 YSYEKL. The CDR3 sequence is 12 residues long. V lost 4 bases and J lost 2, with 5 bases in between.

The chain combines TRBV27 with TRBJ2-5; 9 bases match TRBD2. With V trimmed by 3 bases and J by 5 bases, 7 bases remained unmatched. Germline CDR1 and CDR2: MNHEY and SMNVEV (reference sequence). The CDR3 runs to 15 residues. CDR3 sequence reads: CASSFVAGVPETQYF. The CDR3 DNA is TGTGCCAGCAGTTTCGTAGCGGGAGTGCCGGAGACCCAGTACTTC.

This clone was picked up one time. The chain carries TRBV6-6 and TRBJ2-3, with D tentatively TRBD1 or TRBD2 (7 bases each). This CDR3 region has 15 residues. V was cut by 2 bases and J by 5 bases, with 14 bases left in between. Germline V lookup: CDR1 MNHNY, CDR2 SVGAGI (reference sequence). The CDR3 region is CASSYGEGAGDTQYF. The CDR3 DNA reads as TGTGCCAGCAGTTACGGGGAGGGGGCGGGAGATACGCAGTATTTT.

The rearrangement uses TRBV9 and TRBJ2-3, with D possibly TRBD2 on 5 matching bases. Germline V gives CDR1 SGDLS, CDR2 YYNGEE. This CDR3 has 15 residues. Trimming removed 3 bases at V and 2 bases at J, with 13 bases between. CDR3 in amino acids: CASSALAKPTDTQYF. CDR3 in DNA: TGTGCCAGCAGCGCGCTAGCCAAACCCACAGATACGCAGTATTTT.

The V call is TRBV11-2, the J call TRBJ2-7; no clear D. Germline assignment: CDR1 SGHAT and CDR2 FQNNGV. This CDR3 is 14 amino acids long. The germline V and J ends were trimmed by 3 bases and 6 bases, with 15 bases remaining between them. For the CDR3, the DNA is TGTGCCAGCAGCTTTCTTTCGTTTTCGGGCGAGCAGTACTTC. Translation gives CASSFLSFSGEQYF.

V usage is TRBV2 and J usage is TRBJ2-7, with 10 nucleotides matching TRBD1. Germline V gene lookup returns CDR1 SNHLY and CDR2 FYNNEI. CDR3 size: 13 residues. The V and J ends lost 6 bases and 5 bases, in that order; junction bases with no gene match: 4. The CDR3 DNA follows: TGTGCCAGCAGGGGGACAGGGGTACACGAGCAGTACTTC. Translating gives CASRGTGVHEQYF.

The rearrangement uses TRBV7-6 and TRBJ2-1; 10 bases map to TRBD2. After removal of 1 base from V and 10 bases from J, the junction contained 10 bases not matched to a gene. The CDR3 length is 16 residues. CDR1 and CDR2 from the germline V gene are SGHVS and FNYEAQ. Here the CDR3 DNA reads TGTGCCAGCAGCTTAGGGCTAGCGGGAGCTCTGCTCGAGCAGTTCTTC. Translating gives CASSLGLAGALLEQFF.

The genes are TRBV28 and TRBJ2-7; no definite D call. Trimming stripped 5 bases from V and 4 bases from J, with 6 bases between. The germline V gene has CDR1 MDHEN and CDR2 SYDVKM. The length of the CDR3 is 11 residues. CDR3 nucleotide sequence: TGTGCCAGCAGTCCCCAATACGAGCAGTACTTC. It codes for CASSPQYEQYF.

This clone was counted once. The CDR3 protein is CATSRERGDTGELFF. The CDR3 DNA reads as TGTGCCACCAGCAGAGAAAGGGGCGACACCGGGGAGCTGTTTTTT. This chain joins TRBV15 and TRBJ2-2, with D perhaps matching TRBD1 (5 bases). The germline CDR1 and CDR2 sequences are LNHNV and YYDKDF (reference sequence). CDR3 size: 15 residues. V lost 0 bases and J lost 3, with 8 bases in between.

J is TRBJ2-3 and V is TRBV4-1, with TRBD1 matching 7 bases. Germline V gene data show CDR1 as MGHRA and CDR2 as YSYEKL. Trimming cost V 6 bases and J 2 bases; bases outside gene matches: 11. This CDR3 spans 16 amino acids. The CDR3 protein is CASSRTGFPTTDTQYF. The DNA for the CDR3 is TGCGCCAGCAGTCGGACAGGATTCCCTACCACAGATACGCAGTATTTT.

The chain recombines TRBV5-5 with TRBJ1-4; D gene unclear. The germline V gene encodes CDR1 SGHKS and CDR2 YYEKEE (reference sequence). V shed 2 bases and J shed 8 bases, with 10 bases lying between them. The CDR3 loop spans 13 amino acids. The CDR3 bases are TGTGCCAGCAGCTTAACGGGTGGGGAAAAACTGTTTTTT. Translating it yields CASSLTGGEKLFF.

This chain links TRBV4-1 with TRBJ2-1; TRBD2 matches at 12 bases. Germline lookup yields CDR1 MGHRA and CDR2 YSYEKL. There are 16 residues in the CDR3. V lost 0 bases and J lost 12; bases outside the gene matches: 9. The CDR3: CASSQEPSSGGDGQFF. CDR3 coding DNA: TGCGCCAGCAGCCAAGAACCCTCTAGCGGGGGGGATGGGCAGTTCTTC.

V and J are TRBV10-1 and TRBJ2-3, with a tentative D call TRBD1 (6 bases). This CDR3 has 17 amino acids. V lost 4 bases, J lost 1 base, and 18 bases lay in between. Germline CDR1 reads WNHNN; CDR2 reads SYGVQD (reference sequence). The CDR3 here is CASSGGPNLFGTDTQYF. The CDR3 region has the DNA TGCGCCAGCAGTGGGGGGCCGAATCTGTTTGGCACAGATACGCAGTATTTT.

The genes are TRBV19 and TRBJ2-7; TRBD2 is a possible D gene (6 bases). V was shortened by 5 bases and J by 3 bases, with 14 bases between the two germline ends. From germline, CDR1 is LNHDA and CDR2 SQIVND (reference sequence). This CDR3 spans 14 amino acids. The CDR3 reads CASSLDKEGYEQYF. The CDR3, as DNA: TGTGCCAGTAGTCTTGATAAGGAGGGCTACGAGCAGTACTTC. Filled out from reference TRBV19 and TRBJ2-7, the complete variable domain reads DGGITQSPKYLFRKEGQNVTLSCEQNLNHDAMYWYRQDPGQGLRLIYYSQIVNDFQKGDIAEGYSVSREKKESFPLTVTSAQKNPTAFYLCASSLDKEGYEQYFGPGTRLTVT.

The rearrangement uses TRBV9 and TRBJ2-7, with 12 bases that match TRBD2. Germline V CDR1 and CDR2: SGDLS, YYNGEE. With V trimmed by 0 bases and J by 3 bases, 4 bases remained unmatched. The CDR3 spans 16 residues. The CDR3 DNA follows: TGTGCCAGCAGCGTAGTCGCTAGCGGGAGGGTCTACGAGCAGTACTTC. It encodes CASSVVASGRVYEQYF.

The genes are TRBV30 and TRBJ1-2; tentative D call: TRBD1 (6 bases). Germline V gene sequence: CDR1 GTSNPN, CDR2 SVGIG (reference sequence). V shed 4 bases and J shed 4 bases, with 16 bases lying between them. This CDR3 is 14 amino acids long. The CDR3 DNA reads TGTGCCTGGACCAAGGGGGAGAACACCTATGGCTACACCTTC. Translation gives CAWTKGENTYGYTF.

This chain uses TRBV11-2 with TRBJ2-7, with a weak D call TRBD1 (5 bases). Germline-derived CDR1 and CDR2 are SGHAT and FQNNGV. With 1 base removed from V and 4 bases from J, the gap between germline ends came to 11 bases. This CDR3 is 14 amino acids long. The CDR3 loop reads CASSLGGLGYEQYF. The CDR3 coding sequence is TGTGCCAGCAGCTTAGGGGGCCTCGGTTACGAGCAGTACTTC. The variable domain in full, with the rest retrieved from reference TRBV11-2 and TRBJ2-7, is EAGVAQSPRYKIIEKRQSVAFWCNPISGHATLYWYQQILGQGPKLLIQFQNNGVVDDSQLPKDRFSAERLKGVDSTLKIQPAKLEDSAVYLCASSLGGLGYEQYFGPGTRLTVT.

This rearrangement joins TRBV9 to TRBJ2-6, with D perhaps assigned TRBD1 or TRBD2 (5 bases each). Germline assignment: CDR1 SGDLS and CDR2 YYNGEE. This CDR3 is built from 17 residues. V was cut by 0 bases and J by 0 bases, with 10 bases left in between. The CDR3 reads CASSVGGRISGANVLTF. CDR3 in DNA: TGTGCCAGCAGCGTAGGGGGACGGATCTCTGGGGCCAACGTCCTGACTTTC.

The V gene is TRBV29-1, the J gene TRBJ2-3, with D tentatively TRBD1 (5 bases). Trimming shortened V by 3 bases and J by 2 bases, and 9 bases separated the two germline ends. This CDR3 has 13 residues. Germline lookup yields CDR1 SQVTM and CDR2 ANQGSEA. The CDR3 DNA sequence: TGCAGCGTTGAGACAGACCCCACAGATACGCAGTATTTT. It encodes CSVETDPTDTQYF.

The V call is TRBV7-3, the J call TRBJ2-3; D might be TRBD2 (5 bases). Germline-derived CDR1 and CDR2 are SGHTA and FQGTGA. The CDR3 sequence is 21 residues long. The V gene lost 4 bases and the J gene lost 1 base, with 30 bases spanning the gap. The CDR3 DNA follows: TGTGCCAGCAGCTCTCCCGCTCCTATTCCCGGGAAGAGATTAGGCACAGATACGCAGTATTTT. Protein: CASSSPAPIPGKRLGTDTQYF.

The chain has TRBV19 and TRBJ1-4; D gene uncertain. This CDR3 has 12 amino acids. The ends were cut back, 7 bases at V and 6 bases at J, with 9 bases in the middle. From germline, CDR1 is LNHDA and CDR2 SQIVND (reference sequence). CDR3 nucleotide sequence: TGTGCCAGTATATCTGGGGATGAAAAACTGTTTTTT. It translates to CASISGDEKLFF.

CDR3 nucleotides: TGTGCCAGCAGCTCCGACACTAACGAGCAGTACTTC. It yields the protein CASSSDTNEQYF. The genes are TRBV7-2 and TRBJ2-7, with D unclear. The CDR3 is 12 amino acids. V dropped 4 bases and J dropped 5 bases, with 9 bases sitting between them. Germline V lookup: CDR1 SGHTA, CDR2 FQGNSA.

The chain employs TRBV27 and TRBJ1-6; possibly TRBD1 for D (6 bases). Trimming shortened V by 1 base and J by 0 bases, and 10 bases separated the two germline ends. From germline, CDR1 is MNHEY and CDR2 SMNVEV (reference sequence). The CDR3 covers 17 residues. CDR3 in amino acids: CASSLLAGASYNSPLHF. CDR3 bases: TGTGCCAGCAGTTTATTGGCGGGGGCCTCCTATAATTCACCCCTCCACTTT.